This TCR beta chain was recovered during a study of blood T cell repertoires in COVID-19. Overall study: COVID-19 samples collected from the United States, Italy and Spain covered acute and convalescent phases. Nucleic acid was either cDNA or gDNA, and it came from T cells, B-cell-depleted T cells, or PBMCs.

Per the original data handling: Amplification from reference gene primers served as the basis for estimated nucleated cell counts. Libraries were prepared by immunoSEQ multiplex PCR; TCRdb keeps only in-frame clonotypes and omits some of them. V and J calls and clone size are those listed in that table; D and trimming were worked out from the DNA. The sample has 60,000 to 80,000 clones, approximately 85% seen once. V lost 6 bases to trimming and J lost 6 bases; unmatched junction nucleotides: 10. Germline V gene sequence: CDR1 SGHAT, CDR2 FQNNGV. There are 15 residues in the CDR3. The sequence came from a man aged 45-65 years with acute or convalescent COVID-19. Sequenced sample: peripheral blood. The rearrangement uses TRBV11-2 and TRBJ2-3; TRBD2 aligns across 9 bases. In DNA, the CDR3 is TGTGCCAGCAGGGCGACTAGCGGTCCCCCGGATACGCAGTATTTT. This sequence encodes CASRATSGPPDTQYF.